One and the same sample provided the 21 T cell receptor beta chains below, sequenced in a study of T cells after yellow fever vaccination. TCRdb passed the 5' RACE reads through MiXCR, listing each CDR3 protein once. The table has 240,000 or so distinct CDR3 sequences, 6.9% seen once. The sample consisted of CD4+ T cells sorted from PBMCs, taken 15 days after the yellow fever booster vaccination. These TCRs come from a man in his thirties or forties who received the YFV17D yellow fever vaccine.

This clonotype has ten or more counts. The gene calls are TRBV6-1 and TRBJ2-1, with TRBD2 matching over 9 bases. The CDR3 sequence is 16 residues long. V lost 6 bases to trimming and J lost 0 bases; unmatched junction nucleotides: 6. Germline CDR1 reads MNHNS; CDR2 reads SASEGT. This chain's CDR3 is CASRIAGVSSYNEQFF. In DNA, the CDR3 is TGTGCCAGCAGGATAGCGGGGGTGAGCTCCTACAATGAGCAGTTCTTC.

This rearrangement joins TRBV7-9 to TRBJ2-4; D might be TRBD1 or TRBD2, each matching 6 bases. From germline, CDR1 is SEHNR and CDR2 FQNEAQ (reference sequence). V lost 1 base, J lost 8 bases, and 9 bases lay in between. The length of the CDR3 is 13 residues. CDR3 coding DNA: TGTGCCAGCAGCTTAGGGGGGGCGTACATTCAGTACTTC. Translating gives CASSLGGAYIQYF.

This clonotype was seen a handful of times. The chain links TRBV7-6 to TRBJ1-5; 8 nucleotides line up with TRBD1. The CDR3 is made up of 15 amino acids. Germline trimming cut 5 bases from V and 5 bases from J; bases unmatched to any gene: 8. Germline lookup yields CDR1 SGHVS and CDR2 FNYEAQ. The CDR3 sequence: CASSQKTGADQPQHF. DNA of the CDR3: TGTGCCAGCAGCCAGAAGACAGGGGCGGATCAGCCCCAGCATTTT.

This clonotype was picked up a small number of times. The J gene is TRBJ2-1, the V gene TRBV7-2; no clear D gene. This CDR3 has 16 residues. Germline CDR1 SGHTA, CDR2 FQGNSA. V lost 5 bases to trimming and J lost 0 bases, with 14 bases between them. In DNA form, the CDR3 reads TGTGCCAGCAGCCTCTATGTGCAGAGCTCCTACAATGAGCAGTTCTTC. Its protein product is CASSLYVQSSYNEQFF.

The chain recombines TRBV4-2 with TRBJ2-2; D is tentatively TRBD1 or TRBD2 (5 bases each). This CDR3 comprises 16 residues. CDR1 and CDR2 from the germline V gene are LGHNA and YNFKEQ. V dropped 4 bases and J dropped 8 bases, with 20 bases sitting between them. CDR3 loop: CASSPGIQGGTGELFF. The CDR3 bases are TGTGCCAGCAGCCCCGGGATCCAGGGCGGCACTGGGGAGCTGTTTTTT.

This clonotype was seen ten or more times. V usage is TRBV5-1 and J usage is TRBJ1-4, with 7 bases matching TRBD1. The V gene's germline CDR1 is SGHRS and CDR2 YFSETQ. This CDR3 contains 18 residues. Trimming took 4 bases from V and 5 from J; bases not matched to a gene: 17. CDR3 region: CASSSGTGQAPTNEKLFF. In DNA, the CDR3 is TGCGCCAGCAGCAGTGGCACAGGACAGGCCCCGACGAATGAAAAACTGTTTTTT.

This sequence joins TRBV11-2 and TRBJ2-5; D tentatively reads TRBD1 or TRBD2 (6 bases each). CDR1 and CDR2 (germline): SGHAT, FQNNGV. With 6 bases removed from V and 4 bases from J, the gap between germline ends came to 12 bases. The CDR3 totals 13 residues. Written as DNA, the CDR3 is TGTGCCAGCAGACCCGGGGGCAGAGAGACCCAGTACTTC. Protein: CASRPGGRETQYF.

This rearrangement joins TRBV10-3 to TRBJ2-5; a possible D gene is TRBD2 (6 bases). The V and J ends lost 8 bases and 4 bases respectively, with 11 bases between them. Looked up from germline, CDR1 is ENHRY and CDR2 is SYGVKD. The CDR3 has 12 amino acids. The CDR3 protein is CAIAGQGETQYF. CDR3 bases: TGTGCCATCGCGGGGCAGGGAGAGACCCAGTACTTC.

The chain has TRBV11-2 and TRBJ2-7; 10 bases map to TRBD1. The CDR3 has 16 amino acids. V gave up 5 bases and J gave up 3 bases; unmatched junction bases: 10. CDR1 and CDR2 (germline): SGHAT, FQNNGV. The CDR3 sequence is CASSVLGTGARYEQYF. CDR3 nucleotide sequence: TGTGCCAGCAGCGTACTCGGGACAGGGGCTCGCTACGAGCAGTACTTC.

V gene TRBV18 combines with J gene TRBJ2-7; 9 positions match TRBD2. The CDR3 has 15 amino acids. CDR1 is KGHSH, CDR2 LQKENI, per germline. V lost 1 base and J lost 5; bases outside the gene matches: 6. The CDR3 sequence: CASSPRAGGPNEQYF. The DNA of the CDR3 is TGTGCCAGCTCACCACGGGCGGGAGGGCCAAACGAGCAGTACTTC.

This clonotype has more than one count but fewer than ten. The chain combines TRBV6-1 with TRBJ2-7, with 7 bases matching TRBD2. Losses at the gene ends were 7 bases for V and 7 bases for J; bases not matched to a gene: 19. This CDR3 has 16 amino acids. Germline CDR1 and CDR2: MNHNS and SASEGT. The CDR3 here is CASNHPGRAEGGEQYF. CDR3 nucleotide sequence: TGTGCCAGCAATCACCCGGGGAGGGCCGAAGGTGGGGAGCAGTACTTC.

The CDR3 is CSARDDGRYQETQYF. The CDR3 DNA follows: TGCAGTGCTAGAGATGACGGGAGGTACCAAGAGACCCAGTACTTC. The chain recombines TRBV20-1 with TRBJ2-5; TRBD2 aligns across 7 bases. This CDR3 spans 15 amino acids. V shed 0 bases, J shed 0 bases, and the junction held 4 bases outside the gene matches. Germline CDR1 reads DFQATT; CDR2 reads SNEGSKA (reference sequence).

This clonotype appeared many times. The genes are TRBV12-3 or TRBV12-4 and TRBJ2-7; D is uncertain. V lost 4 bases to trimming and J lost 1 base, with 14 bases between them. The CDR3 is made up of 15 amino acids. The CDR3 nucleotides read TGTGCCAGCAGTTCCGTGCCCGTAAGATCCTACGAGCAGTACTTC. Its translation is CASSSVPVRSYEQYF.

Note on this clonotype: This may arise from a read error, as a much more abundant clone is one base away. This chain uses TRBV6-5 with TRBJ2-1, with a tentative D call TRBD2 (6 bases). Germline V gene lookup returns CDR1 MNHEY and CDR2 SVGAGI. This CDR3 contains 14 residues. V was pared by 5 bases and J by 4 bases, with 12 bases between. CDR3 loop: CASSNGGEYNEQFF. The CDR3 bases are TGTGCCAGCAGTAACGGCGGGGAATACAATGAGCAGTTCTTC.

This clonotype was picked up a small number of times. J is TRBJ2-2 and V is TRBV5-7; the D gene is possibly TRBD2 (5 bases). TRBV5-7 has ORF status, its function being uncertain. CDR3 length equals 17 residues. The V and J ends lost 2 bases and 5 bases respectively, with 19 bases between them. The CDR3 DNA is TGTGCCAGCAGCTTCCGGGTCGGCGGAAGGGAGACCGGGGAGCTGTTTTTT. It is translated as CASSFRVGGRETGELFF.

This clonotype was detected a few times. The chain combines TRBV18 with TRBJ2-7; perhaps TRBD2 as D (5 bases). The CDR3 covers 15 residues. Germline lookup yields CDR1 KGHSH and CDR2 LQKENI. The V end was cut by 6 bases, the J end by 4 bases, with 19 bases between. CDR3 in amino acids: CASSPTDWGEYEQYF. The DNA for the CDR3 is TGTGCCAGCTCGCCCACGGATTGGGGAGAATACGAGCAGTACTTC.

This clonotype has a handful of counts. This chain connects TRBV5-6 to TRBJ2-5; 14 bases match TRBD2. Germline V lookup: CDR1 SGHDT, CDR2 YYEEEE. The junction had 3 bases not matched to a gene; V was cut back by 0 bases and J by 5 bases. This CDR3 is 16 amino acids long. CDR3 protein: CASSLVTSGRDETQYF. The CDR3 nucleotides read TGTGCCAGCAGCTTGGTGACTAGCGGGAGGGATGAGACCCAGTACTTC.

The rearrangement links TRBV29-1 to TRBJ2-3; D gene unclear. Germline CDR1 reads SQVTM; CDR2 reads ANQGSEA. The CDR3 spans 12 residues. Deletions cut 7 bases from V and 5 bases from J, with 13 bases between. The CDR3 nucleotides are TGCAGCGCCCACCAACCCCTAGATACGCAGTATTTT. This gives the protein CSAHQPLDTQYF.

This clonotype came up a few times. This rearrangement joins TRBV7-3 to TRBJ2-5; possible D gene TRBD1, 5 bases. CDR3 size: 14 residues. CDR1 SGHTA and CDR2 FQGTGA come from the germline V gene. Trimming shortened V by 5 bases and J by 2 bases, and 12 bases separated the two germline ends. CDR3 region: CASSEWGGQETQYF. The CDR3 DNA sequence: TGTGCCAGCAGCGAATGGGGCGGACAAGAGACCCAGTACTTC. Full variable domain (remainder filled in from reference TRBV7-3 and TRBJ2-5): GAGVSQTPSNKVTEKGKYVELRCDPISGHTALYWYRQSLGQGPEFLIYFQGTGAADDSGLPNDRFFAVRPEGSVSTLKIQRTERGDSAVYLCASSEWGGQETQYFGPGTRLLVL.

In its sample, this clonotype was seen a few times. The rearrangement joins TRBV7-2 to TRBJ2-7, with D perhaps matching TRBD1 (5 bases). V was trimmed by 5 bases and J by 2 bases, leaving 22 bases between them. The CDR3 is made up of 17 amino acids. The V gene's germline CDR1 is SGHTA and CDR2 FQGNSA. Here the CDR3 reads CASSQRLRTGRTYEQYF. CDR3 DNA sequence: TGTGCCAGCAGCCAGAGGCTACGAACAGGAAGAACCTACGAGCAGTACTTC.

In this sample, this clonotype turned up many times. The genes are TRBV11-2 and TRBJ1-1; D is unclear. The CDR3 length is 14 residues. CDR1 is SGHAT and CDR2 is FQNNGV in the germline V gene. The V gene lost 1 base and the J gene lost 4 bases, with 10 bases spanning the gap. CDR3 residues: CASSLALPGTEAFF. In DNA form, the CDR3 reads TGTGCCAGCAGCTTAGCCCTACCGGGCACTGAAGCTTTCTTT.